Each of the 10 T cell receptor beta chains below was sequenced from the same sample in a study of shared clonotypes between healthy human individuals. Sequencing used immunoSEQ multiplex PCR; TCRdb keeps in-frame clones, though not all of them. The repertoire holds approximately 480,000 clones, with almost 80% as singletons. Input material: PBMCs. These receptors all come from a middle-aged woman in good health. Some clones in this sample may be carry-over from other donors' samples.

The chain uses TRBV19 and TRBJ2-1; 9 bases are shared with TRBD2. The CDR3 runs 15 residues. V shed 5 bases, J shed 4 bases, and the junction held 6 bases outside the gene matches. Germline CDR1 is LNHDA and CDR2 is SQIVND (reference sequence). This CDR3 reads CASSQLAGAYNEQFF. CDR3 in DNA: TGTGCCAGTAGTCAACTAGCGGGCGCTTACAATGAGCAGTTCTTC.

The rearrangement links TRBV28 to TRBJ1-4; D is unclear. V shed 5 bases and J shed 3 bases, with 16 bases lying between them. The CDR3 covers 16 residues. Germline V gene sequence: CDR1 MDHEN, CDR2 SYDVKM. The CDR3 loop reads CASSPAGLRANEKLFF. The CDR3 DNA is TGTGCCAGCAGTCCCGCGGGGTTGAGGGCTAATGAAAAACTGTTTTTT. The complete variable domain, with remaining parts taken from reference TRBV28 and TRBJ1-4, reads DVKVTQSSRYLVKRTGEKVFLECVQDMDHENMFWYRQDPGLGLRLIYFSYDVKMKEKGDIPEGYSVSREKKERFSLILESASTNQTSMYLCASSPAGLRANEKLFFGSGTQLSVL.

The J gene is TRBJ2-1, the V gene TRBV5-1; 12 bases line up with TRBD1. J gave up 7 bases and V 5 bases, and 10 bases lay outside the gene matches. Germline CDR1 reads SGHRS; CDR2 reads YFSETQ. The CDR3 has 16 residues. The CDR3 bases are TGCGCCAGCAGGCGTACCGGGACAGGGGGCATGAATGAGCAGTTCTTC. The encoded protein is CASRRTGTGGMNEQFF.

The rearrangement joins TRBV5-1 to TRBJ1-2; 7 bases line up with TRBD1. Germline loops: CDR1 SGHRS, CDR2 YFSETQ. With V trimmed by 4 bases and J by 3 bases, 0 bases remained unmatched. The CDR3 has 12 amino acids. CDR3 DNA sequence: TGCGCCAGCAGCGGACAGGACTATGGCTACACCTTC. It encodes CASSGQDYGYTF.

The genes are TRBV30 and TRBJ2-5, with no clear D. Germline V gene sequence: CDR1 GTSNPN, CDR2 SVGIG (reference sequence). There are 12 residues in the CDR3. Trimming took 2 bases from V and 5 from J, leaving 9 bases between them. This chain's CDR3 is CAWSLSAETQYF. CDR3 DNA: TGTGCCTGGAGTCTGAGCGCCGAGACCCAGTACTTC.

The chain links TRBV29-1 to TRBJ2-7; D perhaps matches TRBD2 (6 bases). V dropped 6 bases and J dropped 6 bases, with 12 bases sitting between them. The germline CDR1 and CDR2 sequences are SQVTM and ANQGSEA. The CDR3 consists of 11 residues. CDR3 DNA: TGCAGCGTGGTGGCGGGACGCGAGCAGTACTTC. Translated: CSVVAGREQYF.

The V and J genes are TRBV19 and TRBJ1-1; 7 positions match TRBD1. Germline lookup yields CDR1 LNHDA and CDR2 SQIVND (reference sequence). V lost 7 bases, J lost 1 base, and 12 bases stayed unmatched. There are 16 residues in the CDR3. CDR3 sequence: CASTPSLDRENTEAFF. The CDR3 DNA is TGTGCCAGTACCCCTTCCTTAGACAGGGAGAACACTGAAGCTTTCTTT.

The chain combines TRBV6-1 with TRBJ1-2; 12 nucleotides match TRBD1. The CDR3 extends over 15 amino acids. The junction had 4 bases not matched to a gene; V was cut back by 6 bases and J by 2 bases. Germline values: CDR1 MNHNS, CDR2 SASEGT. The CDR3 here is CASRGTGGENYGYTF. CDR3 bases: TGTGCCAGCAGAGGGACAGGGGGCGAAAACTATGGCTACACCTTC.

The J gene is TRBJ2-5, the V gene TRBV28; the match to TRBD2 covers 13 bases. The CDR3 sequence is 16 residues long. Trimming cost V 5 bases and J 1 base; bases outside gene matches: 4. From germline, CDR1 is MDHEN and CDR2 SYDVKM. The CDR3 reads CASSNGLAGAQETQYF. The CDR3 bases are TGTGCCAGCAGTAATGGACTAGCGGGAGCCCAAGAGACCCAGTACTTC. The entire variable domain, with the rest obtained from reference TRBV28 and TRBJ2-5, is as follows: DVKVTQSSRYLVKRTGEKVFLECVQDMDHENMFWYRQDPGLGLRLIYFSYDVKMKEKGDIPEGYSVSREKKERFSLILESASTNQTSMYLCASSNGLAGAQETQYFGPGTRLLVL.

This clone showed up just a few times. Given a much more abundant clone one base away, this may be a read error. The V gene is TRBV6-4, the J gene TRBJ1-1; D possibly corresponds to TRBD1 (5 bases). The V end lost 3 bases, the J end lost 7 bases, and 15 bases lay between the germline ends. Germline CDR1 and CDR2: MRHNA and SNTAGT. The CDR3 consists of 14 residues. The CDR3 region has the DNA TGTGCCAGCAGTGAGGCAACAGGTTCCCATGAAGCTTTCTTT. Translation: CASSEATGSHEAFF.